The 7 T cell receptor beta chains below were found in one sample sequenced in a study of T cell responses to AZD1222 COVID-19 vaccine. Measured with immunoSEQ multiplex PCR; TCRdb has only the in-frame clones, and not every one. The table shows approximately 190,000 clones, with approximately 91% occurring only once. This sample comprised peripheral blood, obtained on day 0 of AZD1222 vaccination. The receptor set was obtained from an adult in good health.

V and J are TRBV13 and TRBJ2-2; 9 bases are shared with TRBD1. CDR3 size: 16 residues. The ends lost 5 bases at V and 4 bases at J; junction bases unmatched: 8. In germline, CDR1 is PRHDT, CDR2 FYEKMQ (reference sequence). CDR3: CASSMGQGTPTGELFF. The DNA for the CDR3 is TGTGCCAGCAGCATGGGACAGGGAACCCCCACCGGGGAGCTGTTTTTT.

The chain employs TRBV29-1 and TRBJ2-7; D possibly uses TRBD1 or TRBD2 (5 bases each). V was shortened by 1 base and J by 2 bases, with 15 bases between the two germline ends. This CDR3 is built from 15 residues. Germline CDR1 reads SQVTM; CDR2 reads ANQGSEA. The CDR3 loop is CSVEGGPAEAYEQYF. CDR3 nucleotides: TGCAGCGTTGAAGGGGGACCAGCGGAAGCCTACGAGCAGTACTTC.

The gene calls are TRBV5-4 and TRBJ2-7; the D is unclear. From germline, CDR1 is SGHNT and CDR2 YYREEE (reference sequence). The CDR3 totals 14 residues. Trimming left V 1 base short and J 0 bases short, with 8 bases between. The chain's CDR3 is CASSLTTGSYEQYF. In nucleotides, the CDR3 is TGTGCCAGCAGCTTGACGACTGGCTCCTACGAGCAGTACTTC.

The J gene is TRBJ2-5, the V gene TRBV29-1, with 8 bases that match TRBD2. The CDR3 is 15 amino acids. V trimming: 3 bases; J trimming: 1 base; junction bases outside the gene matches: 7. The germline V gene has CDR1 SQVTM and CDR2 ANQGSEA. CDR3 region: CSVDETSGFQETQYF. Here the CDR3 DNA reads TGCAGCGTTGATGAAACTAGCGGCTTCCAAGAGACCCAGTACTTC.

As DNA, the CDR3 is TGTGCCAGCTCACCAGCCGTAGGGCGGCATGAGCAGTTCTTC. Its protein is CASSPAVGRHEQFF. This chain joins TRBV18 and TRBJ2-1, with D uncertain. Per the germline V gene, CDR1 is KGHSH and CDR2 is LQKENI. The V gene lost 2 bases and the J gene lost 8 bases, with 13 bases spanning the gap. The CDR3 is 14 amino acids.

V usage is TRBV5-1 and J usage is TRBJ1-1; tentative D call: TRBD1 (6 bases). V dropped 2 bases and J dropped 3 bases, with 17 bases sitting between them. Germline assignment: CDR1 SGHRS and CDR2 YFSETQ. The CDR3 contains 16 residues. The DNA of the CDR3 is TGCGCCAGCAGCTTCCGCGGGGGGCTGGTGGACACTGAAGCTTTCTTT. Translation: CASSFRGGLVDTEAFF.

V usage is TRBV5-1 and J usage is TRBJ1-1; D is ambiguous. Germline V gene data show CDR1 as SGHRS and CDR2 as YFSETQ. The germline V and J ends were trimmed by 5 bases and 0 bases, with 14 bases remaining between them. The CDR3 has 15 residues. CDR3 protein: CASRPPGGMNTEAFF. CDR3 DNA sequence: TGCGCCAGCAGGCCTCCCGGAGGGATGAACACTGAAGCTTTCTTT.